These T cell receptor beta chains were read from a single sample in a study of T-cell reconstitution after alpha-beta-depleted transplantation in children. TCRdb re-called the PCR reads through MiXCR, storing one row per CDR3 protein. The table shows about 70,000 distinct CDR3 sequences, with 11% occurring only once. This specimen consisted of PBMCs, obtained before TCRalphabeta/CD19-depleted stem cell transplant. Receptors originate from a boy between 5 and 17 years old with acute myeloid leukemia, due to receive a stem cell transplant. CDR3s include the opening cysteine and the closing phenylalanine or tryptophan. The D gene is left open where the match is weak. A clone size is listed for some rows: how often the clone was seen (once, few, many), or a class if it is expanded.

j_gene,v_gene,d_gene,abundance,CDR3nt,CDR3aa
TRBJ1-1,TRBV12-3/TRBV12-4,TRBD1,many,TGTGCCAGCAACCAGAGGACAGGAAAAGCTTTCTTT,CASNQRTGKAFF
TRBJ2-7,TRBV3-1,.,many,TGTGCCAGCAGCCAAGGACAAATTGGGGCCCTTCGGAGCTACGAGCAGTACTTC,CASSQGQIGALRSYEQYF
TRBJ2-2,TRBV5-5,TRBD1,few,TGTGCCAGCAGCCTATATGGACAGGGGGACACCGGGGAGCTGTTTTTT,CASSLYGQGDTGELFF
TRBJ2-7,TRBV3-1,.,many,TGTGCCAGCAGCCAAGGAGGATCCTCCTACCAATCCTACGAGCAGTACTTC,CASSQGGSSYQSYEQYF
TRBJ1-1,TRBV6-5,.,many,TGTGCCAGCGGGATCGGGGAGGGCACTGAAGCTTTCTTT,CASGIGEGTEAFF
TRBJ2-6,TRBV4-3,TRBD2,many,TGCGCCAGCAGCCTATTAACAGCGGGAGGGGCCAACGTCCTGACTTTC,CASSLLTAGGANVLTF
TRBJ1-2,TRBV19,TRBD1,few,TGTGCCAGTAGTATCACCGGGACAGGGAATGGCTACACCTTC,CASSITGTGNGYTF
TRBJ2-5,TRBV4-3,TRBD2,many,TGCGCCAGCAGCCAAGATTCGGCGGGAGAAGAGACCCAGTACTTC,CASSQDSAGEETQYF
TRBJ2-7,TRBV20-1,.,many,TGCAGTGCTACAGGGTTGCCCGAGCAGTACTTC,CSATGLPEQYF
TRBJ1-5,TRBV7-6,TRBD1,many,TGTGCCAGCAGCTTAGCGGCAGGGGGATATAGCAATCAGCCCCAGCATTTT,CASSLAAGGYSNQPQHF
TRBJ2-2,TRBV6-5,TRBD1,many,TGTGCCAGCAGTTTACAGGGGGCCGACACCGGGGAGCTGTTTTTT,CASSLQGADTGELFF
TRBJ2-3,TRBV20-1,TRBD2,many,TGCAGTGCTGTTGAGCGGGGTAGTTCGACAGATACGCAGTATTTT,CSAVERGSSTDTQYF
TRBJ1-1,TRBV10-3,.,many,TGTGCCATCAATAAAGACACCTCGCTGAACACTGAAGCTTTCTTT,CAINKDTSLNTEAFF
TRBJ1-3,TRBV9,.,many,TGTGCCAGCAGCGCTGGTCTTGGTGCTATCTCTGGAAACACCATATATTTT,CASSAGLGAISGNTIYF
TRBJ1-2,TRBV19,.,many,TGTGCCAGTAGTATATCCGTCTATGGCTACACCTTC,CASSISVYGYTF
TRBJ2-2,TRBV7-6,.,many,TGTGCCAGCAGCTCGACTCAGGGTCCCGGGGAGCTGTTTTTT,CASSSTQGPGELFF
TRBJ2-7,TRBV4-1,.,.,TGCGCCAGCAGCCAAGATCGGCCCTACTACAAGCAGTACTTC,CASSQDRPYYKQYF
TRBJ2-7,TRBV4-3,.,.,TGCGCCAGCAGCCAAGATCAGGCGGGGCCCTACGAGCAGTACTTC,CASSQDQAGPYEQYF
TRBJ2-3,TRBV24-1,TRBD1,many,TGTGCCACGGGACAGTTCACAGATACGCAGTATTTT,CATGQFTDTQYF
TRBJ2-1,TRBV7-3,.,many,TGTGCCAGCAGCTTAACGCTAGCCAACTACAAGGCTGAGCAGTTCTTC,CASSLTLANYKAEQFF
TRBJ1-2,TRBV12-3/TRBV12-4,.,many,TGTGCCAGCAGTTTATACCAAGAAGGGGGCTACACCTTC,CASSLYQEGGYTF
TRBJ2-7,TRBV13,.,.,TGTGCCAGCAGCTTAAGGGCCAACGAGCAGTACTTC,CASSLRANEQYF
TRBJ1-5,TRBV15,.,few,TGTGCCACCAGCCTAACAAGCCATAGCAATCAGCCCCAGCATTTT,CATSLTSHSNQPQHF
TRBJ2-1,TRBV29-1,TRBD2,many,TGCAGCGCCCGAGCGGGAGGGCTATACAATGAGCAGTTCTTC,CSARAGGLYNEQFF
TRBJ1-6,TRBV5-1,.,many,TGCGCCAGCAGCTTGAACCTTTCGGAGAGAGATTCACCCCTCCACTTT,CASSLNLSERDSPLHF
TRBJ1-1,TRBV5-1,TRBD1,many,TGCGCCAGCAGCTTAGGGGACAGGGCCGGGGCTGAAGCTTTCTTT,CASSLGDRAGAEAFF
TRBJ2-7,TRBV27,TRBD2,many,TGTGCCAGCAGTTTATTTAGCAGCGGGGGCTACGAGCAGTACTTC,CASSLFSSGGYEQYF
TRBJ2-1,TRBV5-1,.,many,TGCGCCAGCAGCTTGGGGACCAACAATGAGCAGTTCTTC,CASSLGTNNEQFF
TRBJ2-3,TRBV20-1,TRBD2,many,TGCAGTGCTCTGATGAGCGGGAGGAGCACAGATACGCAGTATTTT,CSALMSGRSTDTQYF
TRBJ2-6,TRBV20-1,.,many,TGCAGTGCCCCGGAGGGGCCTAAGAGCTCTGGGGCCAACGTCCTGACTTTC,CSAPEGPKSSGANVLTF
TRBJ1-2,TRBV5-6,.,many,TGTGCCAGCAGAGAGGAAGGGAGATCCGGCTACACCTTC,CASREEGRSGYTF
TRBJ2-3,TRBV7-3,.,many,TGTGCCAGCAGCTTAAGGCTCACAGATACGCAGTATTTT,CASSLRLTDTQYF